Each of the 14 T cell receptor beta chains below was sequenced from the same sample in a study of T cell changes during pregnancy in multiple sclerosis. Repertoires were generated with immunoSEQ multiplex PCR, while TCRdb's copy carries only in-frame clones and drops some. Among under 150,000 clones listed, about 95% were seen once. This specimen consisted of peripheral blood, obtained after pregnancy. These receptors all stem from a female donor with multiple sclerosis, enrolled in a pregnancy study.

The chain employs TRBV19 and TRBJ1-2; TRBD1 matches 10 bases. Germline V gene sequence: CDR1 LNHDA, CDR2 SQIVND (reference sequence). The CDR3 is 15 amino acids. The junction had 8 bases not matched to a gene; V was cut back by 3 bases and J by 7 bases. As DNA, the CDR3 is TGTGCCAGTAGTATTCGGGGGACAGGGGTGAGTGGCTACACCTTC. It is translated as CASSIRGTGVSGYTF.

This clone was seen a single time. CDR3 DNA sequence: TGTGCCAGCAGCTTCGGACAGTTCAATGAAAAACTGTTTTTT. Protein product: CASSFGQFNEKLFF. The chain carries TRBV9 and TRBJ1-4, with D possibly being TRBD1 (6 bases). V was shortened by 4 bases and J by 5 bases, with 12 bases between the two germline ends. The CDR3 runs to 14 residues. CDR1 is SGDLS and CDR2 is YYNGEE in the germline V gene.

The count of this clone is one. This sample also contains other DNA sequences that code for the same CDR3. The CDR3 protein is CASSSGTGNTIYF. In DNA form, the CDR3 reads TGTGCCAGCTCGTCCGGGACAGGAAACACCATATATTTT. The rearrangement joins TRBV18 to TRBJ1-3; the D gene is possibly TRBD1 (6 bases). The CDR3 is 13 amino acids. Trimming pared 6 bases from V and 4 bases from J, leaving 10 bases between. Germline CDR1 reads KGHSH; CDR2 reads LQKENI.

The chain has TRBV7-9 and TRBJ1-1; tentatively, D is TRBD1 (5 bases). The germline V gene encodes CDR1 SEHNR and CDR2 FQNEAQ (reference sequence). Trimming removed 1 base at V and 1 base at J, with 10 bases between. There are 15 residues in the CDR3. CDR3: CASSLVGGENTEAFF. DNA for the CDR3: TGTGCCAGCAGCTTAGTCGGGGGGGAGAACACTGAAGCTTTCTTT.

This chain uses TRBV28 with TRBJ2-7; perhaps TRBD2 as D (6 bases). Germline values: CDR1 MDHEN, CDR2 SYDVKM. The CDR3 length is 16 residues. V lost 3 bases and J lost 3, with 18 bases in between. CDR3 residues: CASSFSGVGVFYEQYF. The CDR3 coding sequence is TGTGCCAGCAGTTTCTCGGGGGTAGGAGTATTCTACGAGCAGTACTTC.

This clone has a single count. The rearrangement joins TRBV7-6 to TRBJ2-1; the match to TRBD2 covers 14 bases. Unmatched junction bases numbered 6, after V lost 5 bases and J lost 9 bases. The germline V gene encodes CDR1 SGHVS and CDR2 FNYEAQ. This CDR3 contains 15 residues. The CDR3 spells CASSQGLAGASEQFF. Here the CDR3 DNA reads TGTGCCAGCAGCCAGGGACTAGCGGGAGCAAGTGAGCAGTTCTTC.

This rearrangement joins TRBV27 to TRBJ2-7, with D tentatively TRBD2 (5 bases). V lost 5 bases and J lost 4, with 18 bases in between. The germline gives CDR1 MNHEY, CDR2 SMNVEV (reference sequence). CDR3 length: 15 residues. CDR3 sequence: CASSPEVMRGYEQYF. CDR3 sequence (DNA): TGTGCCAGCAGTCCGGAGGTCATGAGAGGATACGAGCAGTACTTC.

This chain links TRBV27 with TRBJ1-4, with D uncertain. The germline V gene has CDR1 MNHEY and CDR2 SMNVEV (reference sequence). Trimming shortened V by 8 bases and J by 7 bases, and 17 bases separated the two germline ends. The length of the CDR3 is 14 residues. CDR3 DNA sequence: TGTGCCAGCGCCGGGGAGGGCTCCGGTGAAAAACTGTTTTTT. This encodes CASAGEGSGEKLFF.

The genes are TRBV7-9 and TRBJ2-3; 11 bases are shared with TRBD2. The CDR3 sequence is 16 residues long. Germline loops: CDR1 SEHNR, CDR2 FQNEAQ (reference sequence). J gave up 4 bases and V 1 base, and 4 bases lay outside the gene matches. The CDR3 DNA reads as TGTGCCAGCAGCTTAGTGGTAGCGGGAGGGCCAGATACGCAGTATTTT. Protein: CASSLVVAGGPDTQYF.

The genes are TRBV27 and TRBJ2-7; 9 nucleotides align to TRBD1. V shed 8 bases, J shed 6 bases, and the junction held 11 bases outside the gene matches. The CDR3 sequence is 14 residues long. The germline V gene encodes CDR1 MNHEY and CDR2 SMNVEV (reference sequence). The CDR3 DNA is TGTGCCAGCTGGACGATACAGGGGGCTGGCGAGCAGTACTTC. Its protein is CASWTIQGAGEQYF.

The rearrangement joins TRBV6-5 to TRBJ1-2; the match to TRBD1 covers 7 bases. The germline CDR1 and CDR2 sequences are MNHEY and SVGAGI. CDR3 length: 12 amino acids. V was pared by 5 bases and J by 8 bases, with 5 bases of the junction left unmatched. The CDR3 is CASSTTGLGYTF. CDR3 in DNA: TGTGCCAGCAGTACGACAGGGCTGGGCTACACCTTC.

This chain uses TRBV6-1 with TRBJ2-7; D remains ambiguous. The germline V gene has CDR1 MNHNS and CDR2 SASEGT. V lost 4 bases, J lost 2 bases, and 18 bases lay in between. The CDR3 is made up of 16 amino acids. The DNA of the CDR3 is TGTGCCAGCAGTGTAACCCCGGGTCTCCCCCCCTACGAGCAGTACTTC. This gives the protein CASSVTPGLPPYEQYF.

The J gene is TRBJ2-7, the V gene TRBV9, with 9 nucleotides matching TRBD1. Germline CDR1 and CDR2: SGDLS and YYNGEE. The ends lost 4 bases at V and 6 bases at J; junction bases unmatched: 5. The CDR3 extends over 13 amino acids. Here the CDR3 reads CASSSGQGGEQYF. The CDR3 region has the DNA TGTGCCAGCAGCTCGGGACAGGGCGGCGAGCAGTACTTC.

The chain uses TRBV6-5 and TRBJ1-5; 10 positions agree with TRBD1. This CDR3 has 14 residues. J lost 4 bases, V lost 6 bases, and 3 bases had no gene match. Looked up from germline, CDR1 is MNHEY and CDR2 is SVGAGI. The CDR3 region has the DNA TGTGCCAGCAGCCGACAGGGGGCAAATCAGCCCCAGCATTTT. Amino acid sequence: CASSRQGANQPQHF.